A selection of T cell receptor beta chains follows, all from one sample in a study of blood T cell repertoires in COVID-19. Measured with immunoSEQ multiplex PCR; TCRdb has only the in-frame clones, and not every one. The sample yields about 670,000 clones, about 90% seen once. The sequenced material came from peripheral blood. These receptors were taken from a woman aged 18-29 years with acute or convalescent COVID-19. Each CDR3 is given with its conserved first and last residue.

V gene	CDR3 length	J gene	CDR3 protein
TRBV4-3	14	TRBJ2-3	CASSQDSGTDTQYF
TRBV4-1	15	TRBJ1-1	CASSQREGLNTEAFF
TRBV7-2	13	TRBJ2-7	CASSFTSEYEQYF
TRBV19	13	TRBJ1-2	CASSIPPGKGYTF
TRBV4-1	15	TRBJ1-2	CASSQQFSGVYGYTF
TRBV29-1	13	TRBJ1-1	CSAATGGSTEAFF
TRBV5-8	17	TRBJ2-2	CASRSTPRVFGTGELFF
TRBV19	14	TRBJ2-4	CASLTGVAKNIQYF
TRBV10-2	13	TRBJ2-7	CASSESTGYEQYF
TRBV4-3	15	TRBJ1-3	CASSQDHGAGNTIYF
TRBV30	12	TRBJ2-2	CAWSKGSGELFF
TRBV19	17	TRBJ2-2	CASISVSGVRSTGELFF
TRBV6-6	13	TRBJ1-3	CASTADLRNTIYF
TRBV4-3	15	TRBJ1-1	CASSQVSRLNTEAFF
TRBV3-1/TRBV3-2	11	TRBJ2-3	CASSPKDTQYF
TRBV29-1	13	TRBJ1-2	CSVEDRTAYGYTF
TRBV6-5	12	TRBJ1-1	CASRFGGTEAFF
TRBV12-3/TRBV12-4	12	TRBJ1-2	CATLVMWRPYTF
TRBV13	13	TRBJ1-2	CASSLSTIVVLTF
TRBV10-3	17	TRBJ2-6	CAIRTGGLSSGANVLTF
TRBV9	14	TRBJ1-2	CASSAPQGVRGYTF
TRBV6-2/TRBV6-3	15	TRBJ2-2	CASSRLESRTGELFF
TRBV7-2	15	TRBJ2-1	CASSLVGRRYNEQFF
TRBV21-1	15	TRBJ1-3	CASTPLTNSGNTIYF
TRBV15	17	TRBJ2-7	CATSGRLGTSGGYEQYF
TRBV7-9	19	TRBJ2-1	CASSLALKGIGSYRNEQFF
TRBV3-1/TRBV3-2	15	TRBJ1-1	CASSLRRGLNTEAFF
TRBV13	13	TRBJ2-5	CASSLVGVETQYF
TRBV5-8	15	TRBJ1-5	CASSLGQVFNQPQHF
TRBV3-1/TRBV3-2	14	TRBJ1-2	CASSRLGGEDGYTF
TRBV29-1	11	TRBJ2-7	CSVAGLYEQYF
TRBV9	14	TRBJ1-1	CASSAAGSLTEAFF
TRBV19	15	TRBJ1-5	CASSILGQPHWPQHF
TRBV25-1	13	TRBJ2-7	CASQGLAAYEQYF
TRBV2	15	TRBJ2-1	CASSLNSGGANEQFF
TRBV7-8	15	TRBJ1-4	CASSPPAGRGEKLFF
TRBV7-2	17	TRBJ1-2	CASSLIQLQGGKNGYTF
TRBV2	15	TRBJ1-4	CASSAGGVMNEKLFF
TRBV5-1	14	TRBJ2-3	CASSQGVRADTQYF
TRBV11-3	11	TRBJ2-7	CASSLGHEQYF
TRBV7-3	15	TRBJ1-2	CASSLKPGTHYGYTF
TRBV6-2/TRBV6-3	15	TRBJ1-4	CASSPRDRRNEKLFF
TRBV19	14	TRBJ2-6	CASRGSSGANVLTF
TRBV19	12	TRBJ1-5	CASSGEGQPQHF
TRBV2	11	TRBJ1-1	CARRVNTEAFF
TRBV5-1	12	TRBJ1-6	CASSLEGGPLHF
TRBV18	14	TRBJ1-1	CASSPGQLNTEAFF
TRBV4-3	17	TRBJ1-4	CASSQDGRTGLWEKLFF
TRBV5-1	13	TRBJ1-2	CASSSTGFYGYTF
TRBV6-2/TRBV6-3	16	TRBJ1-5	CASSYTDRLSNQPQHF
TRBV6-5	15	TRBJ1-2	CASSTRKESNYGYTF
TRBV5-1	14	TRBJ2-1	CASSRRGVFYEQFF